The 7 T cell receptor beta chains given below trace back to one sample, sequenced in a study of control samples from healthy donors and cancer patients. The assay was immunoSEQ multiplex PCR, and TCRdb's table has in-frame clones only and misses some. The sample consists of approximately 110,000 clones, roughly four fifths of them appearing once. The specimen was blood. These receptors were obtained from a woman between 50 and 59 years old in good health.

This chain links TRBV18 with TRBJ1-5; D ambiguous. Germline V CDR1 and CDR2: KGHSH, LQKENI. The CDR3 spans 15 residues. The germline V and J ends were trimmed by 2 bases and 1 base, with 9 bases remaining between them. CDR3 region: CASSPSSGSNQPQHF. CDR3 bases: TGTGCCAGCTCACCAAGTAGTGGCAGCAATCAGCCCCAGCATTTT.

Concerning this clone itself: Other nucleotide sequences in the sample specify the same CDR3. The gene calls are TRBV6-5 and TRBJ2-7; perhaps D is TRBD1 or TRBD2 (5 bases each). The CDR3 extends over 13 amino acids. The V end lost 7 bases, the J end lost 0 bases, and 10 bases lay between the germline ends. Looked up from germline, CDR1 is MNHEY and CDR2 is SVGAGI. The CDR3 loop reads CASISGSSYEQYF. CDR3 in DNA: TGTGCCAGCATATCAGGGAGCTCCTACGAGCAGTACTTC.

The chain couples TRBV19 to TRBJ2-7, with TRBD1 identical over 7 bases. The junction had 7 bases not matched to a gene; V was cut back by 5 bases and J by 3 bases. CDR1 and CDR2 from the germline V gene are LNHDA and SQIVND (reference sequence). This CDR3 is 14 amino acids long. The CDR3 DNA follows: TGTGCCAGTAGTTCTACAGGGGTCGGCTACGAGCAGTACTTC. This gives the protein CASSSTGVGYEQYF.

The rearrangement joins TRBV29-1 to TRBJ1-2; 10 bases match TRBD1. Germline CDR1 SQVTM, CDR2 ANQGSEA. The CDR3 length is 15 residues. J gave up 4 bases and V 4 bases, and 9 bases lay outside the gene matches. The DNA for the CDR3 is TGCAGCGTTGTACGTCTGGACAGGGGGTCCTATGGCTACACCTTC. It codes for CSVVRLDRGSYGYTF.

This clone was observed a few times. The chain joins TRBV7-2 to TRBJ2-2; 12 bases line up with TRBD2. The ends lost 5 bases at V and 4 bases at J; junction bases unmatched: 2. From germline, CDR1 is SGHTA and CDR2 FQGNSA. The CDR3 length is 15 residues. CDR3: CASSQTSGSTGELFF. CDR3 DNA: TGTGCCAGCAGCCAGACTAGCGGGAGCACCGGGGAGCTGTTTTTT.

This sequence joins TRBV18 and TRBJ2-7; 7 bases are shared with TRBD1. Germline V lookup: CDR1 KGHSH, CDR2 LQKENI. This CDR3 has 13 residues. The J segment lost 5 bases and the V segment lost 6 bases, leaving 7 bases of the junction unmatched. CDR3 loop: CASSPLTGDEQYF. CDR3 bases: TGTGCCAGCTCCCCCCTCACAGGGGACGAGCAGTACTTC. Complete variable domain (other parts from reference TRBV18 and TRBJ2-7): NAGVMQNPRHLVRRRGQEARLRCSPMKGHSHVYWYRQLPEEGLKFMVYLQKENIIDESGMPKERFSAEFPKEGPSILRIQQVVRGDSAAYFCASSPLTGDEQYFGPGTRLTVT.

Remarks on this clone: The sample holds other DNA sequences that translate to the same CDR3. The rearrangement uses TRBV6-5 and TRBJ1-3; D might be TRBD1 (5 bases). CDR3 length: 14 amino acids. The V gene lost 7 bases and the J gene lost 1 base, with 11 bases spanning the gap. Germline CDR1 is MNHEY and CDR2 is SVGAGI. CDR3 residues: CASKRGGSGNTIYF. CDR3 DNA sequence: TGTGCCAGCAAAAGGGGAGGGTCTGGAAACACCATATATTTT.